Following are 28 T cell receptor beta chains from one sample sequenced in a study of blood T cell repertoires in COVID-19 (dated by TCRdb to the early 2020s). Libraries came from the immunoSEQ multiplex PCR assay. Imported from immuneACCESS, the table was reduced by TCRdb to in-frame sequences with V and J called. These copies leave out some clones; in studies compared against another copy, an unresolved V gene accounts for under half, and the cause of the remainder is not known. This sample gives 73,000 or so clones in total; about nine tenths of them show up just once. The leading ten clones occupy over 7.5% of the sample. The sequenced sample was peripheral blood. The receptors derive from a young man with acute or convalescent COVID-19.

The V and J genes are TRBV6-5 and TRBJ1-2; D is unresolved. The V end was cut by 4 bases, the J end by 8 bases, with 8 bases between. CDR1 MNHEY and CDR2 SVGAGI come from the germline V gene. This CDR3 is built from 11 residues. The CDR3 nucleotides are TGTGCCAGCAGTTCCGGGAGGGGCTACACCTTC. This sequence encodes CASSSGRGYTF.

The chain joins TRBV19 to TRBJ2-1; possible D gene TRBD2, 6 bases. V dropped 7 bases and J dropped 5 bases, with 12 bases sitting between them. The length of the CDR3 is 13 residues. Looked up from germline, CDR1 is LNHDA and CDR2 is SQIVND (reference sequence). DNA of the CDR3: TGTGCCAGTAATGGGGGGAGAAACAATGAGCAGTTCTTC. It encodes CASNGGRNNEQFF.

The chain links TRBV24-1 to TRBJ2-1, with D perhaps TRBD2 (6 bases). Looked up from germline, CDR1 is KGHDR and CDR2 is SFDVKD. V was trimmed by 4 bases and J by 0 bases, leaving 18 bases between them. The CDR3 contains 18 residues. CDR3 DNA sequence: TGTGCCACCAGTGACCCCCAGACGGGGACTTTCTCCTACAATGAGCAGTTCTTC. Translation: CATSDPQTGTFSYNEQFF.

This clone was detected once. The chain joins TRBV7-9 to TRBJ2-7; 9 positions agree with TRBD1. The CDR3 sequence is 14 residues long. Germline CDR1 is SEHNR and CDR2 is FQNEAQ (reference sequence). With V trimmed by 7 bases and J by 7 bases, 11 bases remained unmatched. CDR3 in amino acids: CASTKQGAVGEQYF. CDR3 sequence (DNA): TGTGCCAGCACAAAACAGGGGGCAGTAGGGGAGCAGTACTTC.

The chain combines TRBV7-9 with TRBJ1-3; D gene unclear. Trimming removed 7 bases from V and 2 bases from J, with 21 bases in between. Germline V CDR1 and CDR2: SEHNR, FQNEAQ (reference sequence). CDR3 length: 17 amino acids. In DNA, the CDR3 is TGTGCCAGCACCGCCTTTACTGAGTGGGCTCCTGGAAACACCATATATTTT. This sequence encodes CASTAFTEWAPGNTIYF.

The chain employs TRBV27 and TRBJ2-7; no firm D call. V gave up 5 bases and J gave up 3 bases, with 11 bases separating them. Germline V lookup: CDR1 MNHEY, CDR2 SMNVEV (reference sequence). The CDR3 spans 13 residues. CDR3 in amino acids: CASSKTTSYEQYF. The CDR3 nucleotides are TGTGCCAGCAGTAAAACAACCAGCTACGAGCAGTACTTC.

The chain joins TRBV21-1 to TRBJ2-7; the table assigns TRBD2, which was not confirmed against the DNA. TRBV21-1 is a pseudogene segment. The CDR3 loop spans 13 amino acids. The CDR3 DNA follows: TGTGCCAGCAGAGGGGTTAGCGGCTACGAGCAGTACTTC. This encodes CASRGVSGYEQYF.

V and J are TRBV5-8 and TRBJ2-6; 10 bases agree with TRBD1. Germline lookup yields CDR1 SGHTS and CDR2 YDEGEE. The CDR3 totals 19 residues. V dropped 2 bases and J dropped 2; count of bases not matched to a gene: 10. The CDR3 DNA follows: TGTGCCAGCAGCTTAAGCTGGACAGGGGGTCTCCCTGGGGCCAACGTCCTGACTTTC. It yields the protein CASSLSWTGGLPGANVLTF.

This sequence joins TRBV5-5 and TRBJ1-2; D might be TRBD1 (5 bases). Trimming stripped 1 base from V and 7 bases from J, with 17 bases between. Germline CDR1 is SGHKS and CDR2 is YYEKEE (reference sequence). The CDR3 loop spans 15 amino acids. The chain's CDR3 is CASSLFRQFSSGYTF. CDR3 nucleotide sequence: TGTGCCAGCAGCTTGTTCCGACAGTTCTCCTCTGGCTACACCTTC.

The genes are TRBV6-1 and TRBJ2-1; D is possibly TRBD2 (5 bases). V gave up 1 base and J gave up 4 bases, with 8 bases separating them. CDR3 length: 14 residues. Germline CDR1 and CDR2: MNHNS and SASEGT. CDR3 sequence: CASSEVWTYNEQFF. The DNA for the CDR3 is TGTGCCAGCAGTGAAGTATGGACTTACAATGAGCAGTTCTTC.

The chain employs TRBV5-1 and TRBJ2-1, with a possible D match to TRBD2 (6 bases). The CDR3 is 13 amino acids. Germline V CDR1 and CDR2: SGHRS, YFSETQ. The V and J ends lost 4 bases and 7 bases respectively, with 12 bases between them. CDR3 DNA: TGCGCCAGCAGCGGGGGGTTCGGGAATGAGCAGTTCTTC. It is translated as CASSGGFGNEQFF.

This chain connects TRBV7-9 to TRBJ1-1, with D perhaps TRBD1 (5 bases). CDR1 is SEHNR and CDR2 is FQNEAQ in the germline V gene (reference sequence). V was pared by 5 bases and J by 2 bases, with 12 bases between. The length of the CDR3 is 14 residues. The CDR3 nucleotides read TGTGCCAGCAGCCCTTTTGACAGCAACACTGAAGCTTTCTTT. Its protein is CASSPFDSNTEAFF.

The chain's CDR3 is CAWSEVTGLTDTQYF. The CDR3 DNA follows: TGTGCCTGGAGTGAGGTCACAGGCCTCACAGATACGCAGTATTTT. The chain joins TRBV30 to TRBJ2-3, with D possibly being TRBD1 (5 bases). V was trimmed by 1 base and J by 2 bases, leaving 13 bases between them. This CDR3 spans 15 amino acids. Germline V gene sequence: CDR1 GTSNPN, CDR2 SVGIG (reference sequence).

The V call is TRBV6-6, the J call TRBJ1-6, with TRBD1 matching 7 bases. The germline V gene has CDR1 MNHNY and CDR2 SVGAGI (reference sequence). This CDR3 region has 14 residues. Trimming at V came to 6 bases and at J to 6 bases, leaving 5 bases not matched to a gene. The CDR3 is CASRLGQSNSPLHF. The CDR3 coding sequence is TGTGCCAGCAGATTGGGACAGTCTAATTCACCCCTCCACTTT.

This rearrangement joins TRBV18 to TRBJ2-3, with 7 bases aligning to TRBD2. Unmatched junction bases numbered 8, after V lost 6 bases and J lost 8 bases. This CDR3 spans 13 amino acids. Germline V lookup: CDR1 KGHSH, CDR2 LQKENI. The CDR3 nucleotides read TGTGCCAGCTCTCGCGGGACTACACTTACGCAGTATTTT. It yields the protein CASSRGTTLTQYF.

V is TRBV19 and J is TRBJ2-4; TRBD2 is a possible D gene (5 bases). The CDR3 runs to 15 residues. From germline, CDR1 is LNHDA and CDR2 SQIVND (reference sequence). V shed 0 bases and J shed 8 bases, with 14 bases lying between them. The chain's CDR3 is CASSIELPFGDIQYF. In nucleotides, the CDR3 is TGTGCCAGTAGTATAGAACTCCCCTTCGGGGACATTCAGTACTTC.

The genes are TRBV2 and TRBJ1-5; 9 bases match TRBD1. The V gene end was trimmed by 9 bases and the J gene end by 4 bases; junction bases not matched to a gene: 7. Germline CDR1 reads SNHLY; CDR2 reads FYNNEI. The CDR3 sequence is 14 residues long. The CDR3 sequence: CASSRDRENQPQHF. CDR3 DNA sequence: TGTGCCAGTAGCCGGGACAGGGAGAATCAGCCCCAGCATTTT. The whole variable domain, filled in from reference TRBV2 and TRBJ1-5, reads EPEVTQTPSHQVTQMGQEVILRCVPISNHLYFYWYRQILGQKVEFLVSFYNNEISEKSEIFDDQFSVERPDGSNFTLKIRSTKLEDSAMYFCASSRDRENQPQHFGDGTRLSIL.

This rearrangement joins TRBV6-5 to TRBJ2-5, with D possibly matching TRBD1 (6 bases). CDR1 and CDR2 (germline): MNHEY, SVGAGI. V dropped 10 bases and J dropped 1 base, with 13 bases sitting between them. The CDR3 contains 13 residues. The CDR3 loop reads CAIPGQIQETQYF. In DNA, the CDR3 is TGTGCCATCCCGGGACAAATCCAAGAGACCCAGTACTTC.

This chain connects TRBV28 to TRBJ1-2; possibly TRBD1 for D (5 bases). This CDR3 is built from 13 residues. Germline-derived CDR1 and CDR2 are MDHEN and SYDVKM. Trimming pared 3 bases from V and 7 bases from J, leaving 12 bases between. The CDR3 coding sequence is TGTGCCAGCAGTTTCGGGGGAGTTCCTGGCTACACCTTC. Translated: CASSFGGVPGYTF.

The chain employs TRBV18 and TRBJ2-1, with TRBD2 matching over 12 bases. This CDR3 contains 16 residues. Germline V gives CDR1 KGHSH, CDR2 LQKENI. V dropped 3 bases and J dropped 7; count of bases not matched to a gene: 7. CDR3 coding DNA: TGTGCCAGCTCACCGAGACTAGCGGGAGAAGGGAATGAGCAGTTCTTC. It is translated as CASSPRLAGEGNEQFF. Based on the CDR3 plus reference TRBV18 and TRBJ2-1, the full variable domain is NAGVMQNPRHLVRRRGQEARLRCSPMKGHSHVYWYRQLPEEGLKFMVYLQKENIIDESGMPKERFSAEFPKEGPSILRIQQVVRGDSAAYFCASSPRLAGEGNEQFFGPGTRLTVL.

The chain links TRBV5-1 to TRBJ2-5, with TRBD2 identical over 7 bases. The CDR3 is 13 residues long. The V gene's germline CDR1 is SGHRS and CDR2 YFSETQ. V was pared by 9 bases and J by 3 bases, with 8 bases of the junction left unmatched. The DNA for the CDR3 is TGCGCCACCCAGGGACTACAAGAAGAGACCCAGTACTTC. This gives the protein CATQGLQEETQYF.

The rearrangement links TRBV4-3 to TRBJ2-2, with D perhaps TRBD2 (5 bases). The V gene's germline CDR1 is LGHNA and CDR2 YSLEER. This CDR3 has 17 residues. V was cut by 4 bases and J by 5 bases, with 20 bases left in between. CDR3 bases: TGCGCCAGCAGCCCTCAATCGCGGGTTGGCGAGACCGGGGAGCTGTTTTTT. The encoded protein is CASSPQSRVGETGELFF.

By its share, this clone is medium-sized. The chain uses TRBV6-2 or TRBV6-3 and TRBJ2-7; D remains unclear. CDR3 length: 12 residues. The V gene lost 6 bases and the J gene lost 6 bases, with 12 bases spanning the gap. CDR1 is MNHEY and CDR2 is SVGEGT in the germline V gene. The CDR3 region is CASSLNYREQYF. CDR3 DNA sequence: TGTGCCAGCAGCCTTAATTATCGCGAGCAGTACTTC.

This chain links TRBV5-6 with TRBJ2-3, with D maybe TRBD1 (6 bases). With 4 bases removed from V and 5 bases from J, the gap between germline ends came to 11 bases. CDR3 size: 13 residues. Germline V CDR1 and CDR2: SGHDT, YYEEEE. CDR3 coding DNA: TGTGCCAGCAGCAGAACAGGGATAGATACGCAGTATTTT. Its protein product is CASSRTGIDTQYF.

The chain joins TRBV5-1 to TRBJ2-7, with 9 bases lining up with TRBD1. Unmatched junction bases numbered 7, after V lost 0 bases and J lost 6 bases. The germline V gene has CDR1 SGHRS and CDR2 YFSETQ. The CDR3 runs to 15 residues. This chain's CDR3 is CASSLGGQGNFEQYF. CDR3 in DNA: TGCGCCAGCAGCTTGGGCGGACAGGGGAACTTCGAGCAGTACTTC.

This clone is a singleton in its sample. The V gene is TRBV18, the J gene TRBJ2-1; possibly TRBD2 for D (6 bases). The CDR3 has 14 amino acids. V shed 3 bases and J shed 15 bases, with 21 bases lying between them. Germline CDR1 reads KGHSH; CDR2 reads LQKENI. The CDR3 DNA sequence: TGTGCCAGCTCACCGTCCGGACCGGGAGACCGCGGGTTCTTC. Residues: CASSPSGPGDRGFF. Using reference TRBV18 and TRBJ2-1 for the parts outside the CDR3, the full variable domain is NAGVMQNPRHLVRRRGQEARLRCSPMKGHSHVYWYRQLPEEGLKFMVYLQKENIIDESGMPKERFSAEFPKEGPSILRIQQVVRGDSAAYFCASSPSGPGDRGFFGPGTRLTVL.

CDR3 amino acids: CASSLRGYEQFF. The DNA for the CDR3 is TGTGCCAGCAGTTTGAGGGGGTATGAGCAGTTCTTC. This chain connects TRBV27 to TRBJ2-1, with D tentatively TRBD1 (6 bases). Trimming took 3 bases from V and 8 from J, leaving 8 bases between them. Germline CDR1 reads MNHEY; CDR2 reads SMNVEV (reference sequence). This CDR3 has 12 amino acids.

This CDR3 is CASSVGLGGGFNQPQHF. The CDR3 nucleotides read TGTGCCAGCAGCGTAGGTCTCGGGGGAGGGTTTAATCAGCCCCAGCATTTT. J is TRBJ1-5 and V is TRBV9; weak D call: TRBD1 (5 bases). Trimming took 0 bases from V and 4 from J, leaving 17 bases between them. Germline V gives CDR1 SGDLS, CDR2 YYNGEE. The CDR3 consists of 17 residues.